This TCR beta chain was obtained from a study of tumor and adjacent non-tumor tissue in lung cancer. Overall study findings and caveats: Higher tumor TCR diversity was associated with shorter survival. In normal lung, the top 100 clones were significantly more dominant than in tumor.

This clonotype has ten or more counts. What it recognizes is unknown. No cell sorting was done before RNA was extracted from the tissue. TCRbeta libraries were built with three rounds of nested PCR, modified from ARM-PCR. TCRdb processed the multiplex PCR reads anew with MiXCR; each CDR3 protein has one entry. In the table there are some 120,000 distinct CDR3 sequences, approximately 66% of which are singletons. V dropped 5 bases and J dropped 2 bases, with 15 bases sitting between them. CDR1 and CDR2 from the germline V gene are SGHAT and FQDESV (reference sequence). The CDR3 length is 15 residues. This TCR came from a man younger than 45 with non-small cell lung cancer. The rearrangement uses TRBV11-1 and TRBJ1-2; D is undetermined. The sample comprised lung tumor tissue. Here the CDR3 reads CASSQGTYDNYGYTF. CDR3 coding DNA: TGTGCCAGCAGCCAAGGAACCTATGACAACTATGGCTACACCTTC.